This T cell receptor beta chain is drawn from a study of TIL therapy for anti-PD-1-resistant metastatic lung cancer. The ends were cut back, 3 bases at V and 4 bases at J, with 10 bases in the middle. CDR1 and CDR2 from the germline V gene are GTSNPN and SVGIG (reference sequence). The CDR3 consists of 13 residues. This clone was found a few times. Sequencing used immunoSEQ v3. Repertoires were generated with immunoSEQ multiplex PCR, while TCRdb's copy carries only in-frame clones and drops some. The table records 55,000 to 60,000 clones, less than 75% of them present only once. The time point was: pre-treatment sample, taken before nivolumab and TIL therapy.

This chain links TRBV30 with TRBJ1-5, with D maybe TRBD1 (5 bases). This clonotype originated in a person aged 25 to 79 with non-small cell lung cancer. This sample comprised blood, obtained at baseline. The CDR3 loop reads CAWRAKGNQPQHF. CDR3 coding DNA: TGTGCCTGGAGGGCCAAGGGGAATCAGCCCCAGCATTTT.